A selection of T cell receptor beta chains follows, all from one sample in a study of T cell repertoires in cytomegalovirus infection. Using its own MiXCR run on the reads, TCRdb lists one record per CDR3 protein. The sample includes about 700,000 distinct CDR3 sequences, around a third seen only once; the top ten take 18%. These receptors are not linked to any known antigen. Sample: cultured PBMCs, taken from culture after CMV antigen stimulation. These receptors were taken from a human donor in good health (CMV status not recorded). Some clones in this sample may be carry-over from other donors' samples. CDR3s include the opening cysteine and the closing phenylalanine or tryptophan. Fields, in order: D gene, J gene, V gene, clone size, CDR3 DNA, CDR3 protein. The D gene is left open where the match is weak. Clone size appears in some rows only: once, few, many, or a class for an expanded clone.

d_call: -
j_call: TRBJ2-7
v_call: TRBV11-2
clone_size: few
cdr3_nt: TGTGCCAGTCGGGGACTTCGCTCCTACGAGCAGTACTTC
cdr3_aa: CASRGLRSYEQYF

d_call: -
j_call: TRBJ1-1
v_call: TRBV12-3/TRBV12-4
clone_size: few
cdr3_nt: TGTGCCAGCAACAACGTGGGGGGGTCAGAAGCTTTCTTT
cdr3_aa: CASNNVGGSEAFF

d_call: TRBD1
j_call: TRBJ2-7
v_call: TRBV2
clone_size: -
cdr3_nt: TGTGCCATCCTACAAGGGGGCAGGGGAGTCTACGAGCAGTACTTC
cdr3_aa: CAILQGGRGVYEQYF

d_call: -
j_call: TRBJ2-5
v_call: TRBV19
clone_size: -
cdr3_nt: TGTGCCAGTAGTATAGATCCAGGGAGCGAGACCCAGTACTTC
cdr3_aa: CASSIDPGSETQYF

d_call: TRBD1
j_call: TRBJ2-1
v_call: TRBV6-1
clone_size: few
cdr3_nt: TGTGCCAGCCGCCGGGACAGGGATATCGATGAGCAGTTCTTC
cdr3_aa: CASRRDRDIDEQFF

d_call: -
j_call: TRBJ2-3
v_call: TRBV7-2
clone_size: few
cdr3_nt: TGTGCCAGCAGCTTGTCCTTCGGGACGCAGTATTTT
cdr3_aa: CASSLSFGTQYF

d_call: -
j_call: TRBJ2-1
v_call: TRBV15
clone_size: few
cdr3_nt: TGTGCCACCAGCAGTTACCGACAGGACTATGAGCAGTTCTTC
cdr3_aa: CATSSYRQDYEQFF

d_call: TRBD1
j_call: TRBJ2-7
v_call: TRBV5-1
clone_size: -
cdr3_nt: TGCGCCAGCAGCCCAACGGGATCAGGGGGCGAGCAGTACTTC
cdr3_aa: CASSPTGSGGEQYF

d_call: TRBD2
j_call: TRBJ2-2
v_call: TRBV7-9
clone_size: few
cdr3_nt: TGTGCCAGCAAGCGGGGGAGTGACACCGGGGAGCTGTTTTTT
cdr3_aa: CASKRGSDTGELFF

d_call: TRBD1
j_call: TRBJ1-2
v_call: TRBV12-3/TRBV12-4
clone_size: -
cdr3_nt: TGTGCCAGCAGTTTAACCTACAGGGGAGATGGCTATGGCTACACCTTC
cdr3_aa: CASSLTYRGDGYGYTF

d_call: -
j_call: TRBJ2-7
v_call: TRBV19
clone_size: few
cdr3_nt: TGTGCCAGTAGTCAACTAGCCCTAGGGGAGCAGTACTTC
cdr3_aa: CASSQLALGEQYF

d_call: -
j_call: TRBJ2-5
v_call: TRBV20-1
clone_size: -
cdr3_nt: TGCAGTGCTCAGACGCAGGAGGCGCGCTGGCGGGAGACCCAGTACTTC
cdr3_aa: CSAQTQEARWRETQYF

d_call: TRBD2
j_call: TRBJ2-3
v_call: TRBV6-2/TRBV6-3
clone_size: -
cdr3_nt: TGTGCCAGCAACGCGGCACTAGCGGGCGGCACAGATACGCAGTATTTT
cdr3_aa: CASNAALAGGTDTQYF

d_call: TRBD1
j_call: TRBJ1-6
v_call: TRBV6-5
clone_size: -
cdr3_nt: TGTGCCAGCAGCACGACAGGGGGCGATTCACCCCTCCACTTT
cdr3_aa: CASSTTGGDSPLHF

d_call: TRBD1
j_call: TRBJ1-2
v_call: TRBV6-1
clone_size: few
cdr3_nt: TGTGCCAGCAGTGGAGGGGGGACAGCCTATGGCTACACCTTC
cdr3_aa: CASSGGGTAYGYTF

d_call: -
j_call: TRBJ2-7
v_call: TRBV7-2
clone_size: few
cdr3_nt: TGTGCCAGCAGCTTAGTAGGGACGGTAGCCTACGAGCAGTACTTC
cdr3_aa: CASSLVGTVAYEQYF

d_call: -
j_call: TRBJ2-3
v_call: TRBV7-6
clone_size: -
cdr3_nt: TGTGCCAGCAGCGCGGGGCACGGAAGAACAGATACGCAGTATTTT
cdr3_aa: CASSAGHGRTDTQYF

d_call: -
j_call: TRBJ2-7
v_call: TRBV27
clone_size: -
cdr3_nt: TGTGCCAGCAGTTCTGGGGACGAGAACTCCTACGAGCAGTACTTC
cdr3_aa: CASSSGDENSYEQYF

d_call: TRBD1
j_call: TRBJ2-1
v_call: TRBV9
clone_size: -
cdr3_nt: TGTGCCAGCAGCGTAGCCACAGGGGGTGAGCAGTTCTTC
cdr3_aa: CASSVATGGEQFF

d_call: -
j_call: TRBJ1-1
v_call: TRBV20-1
clone_size: -
cdr3_nt: TGCAGTGCTAGAGATCTTTCGACGCGGGCTTTCTTT
cdr3_aa: CSARDLSTRAFF

d_call: -
j_call: TRBJ1-4
v_call: TRBV7-9
clone_size: -
cdr3_nt: TGTGCCAGCAGCTTAGCGGCCGAAAAACTGTTTTTT
cdr3_aa: CASSLAAEKLFF

d_call: -
j_call: TRBJ1-6
v_call: TRBV5-6
clone_size: -
cdr3_nt: TGTGCCAGCAGCCAAAACAGGGTTGCTCGCTTAAATTCACCCCTCCACTTT
cdr3_aa: CASSQNRVARLNSPLHF

d_call: TRBD2
j_call: TRBJ2-1
v_call: TRBV11-2
clone_size: few
cdr3_nt: TGTGCCAGCAGCTCCCTCCTAGCGGGGTTGTATGAGCAGTTCTTC
cdr3_aa: CASSSLLAGLYEQFF

d_call: TRBD1
j_call: TRBJ1-5
v_call: TRBV19
clone_size: -
cdr3_nt: TGTGCCAGTAGTACCTTGACAGGGAACAGCAATCAGCCCCAGCATTTT
cdr3_aa: CASSTLTGNSNQPQHF

d_call: -
j_call: TRBJ2-7
v_call: TRBV12-3/TRBV12-4
clone_size: -
cdr3_nt: TGTGCCAGCAGTCCGCGACAGGGCGGGGACGAGCAGTACTTC
cdr3_aa: CASSPRQGGDEQYF

d_call: TRBD2
j_call: TRBJ2-1
v_call: TRBV11-1
clone_size: few
cdr3_nt: TGTGCCAGCAGCCTAGCGGGAGCGGGGCCTAATGAGCAGTTCTTC
cdr3_aa: CASSLAGAGPNEQFF

d_call: -
j_call: TRBJ1-1
v_call: TRBV6-5
clone_size: -
cdr3_nt: TGTGCCAGCAGCCGACGATCCATTGGTCTCATGTTTAATGAGGGTGAAGCTTTCTTT
cdr3_aa: CASSRRSIGLMFNEGEAFF

d_call: -
j_call: TRBJ1-4
v_call: TRBV5-6
clone_size: -
cdr3_nt: TGTGCCAGCAGCTTCGGAGGACAAGGAAATGAAAAACTGTTTTTT
cdr3_aa: CASSFGGQGNEKLFF

d_call: -
j_call: TRBJ1-2
v_call: TRBV12-3/TRBV12-4
clone_size: many
cdr3_nt: TGTGCGACCGGTTGGACCTATGGCTACACCTTC
cdr3_aa: CATGWTYGYTF

d_call: -
j_call: TRBJ1-2
v_call: TRBV12-3/TRBV12-4
clone_size: few
cdr3_nt: TGTGCCAGCAGTCCGGGACACCCCTATGGCTACACCTTC
cdr3_aa: CASSPGHPYGYTF

d_call: TRBD2
j_call: TRBJ2-3
v_call: TRBV20-1
clone_size: -
cdr3_nt: TGCAGTATGGGACTAGCGAAGGTGGGGAACACAGATACGCAGTATTTT
cdr3_aa: CSMGLAKVGNTDTQYF

d_call: TRBD1
j_call: TRBJ1-2
v_call: TRBV2
clone_size: few
cdr3_nt: TGTGCCAGCCGCCCGACAGGGGCCTATGGCTACACCTTC
cdr3_aa: CASRPTGAYGYTF

d_call: TRBD2
j_call: TRBJ2-1
v_call: TRBV7-6
clone_size: -
cdr3_nt: TGTGCCAGCAGCGCCTATGCTGCGGGGGATGAGCAGTTCTTC
cdr3_aa: CASSAYAAGDEQFF

d_call: TRBD2
j_call: TRBJ2-3
v_call: TRBV18
clone_size: few
cdr3_nt: TGTGCCAGCTCACTGATTGGGACTAGCATCACAGATACGCAGTATTTT
cdr3_aa: CASSLIGTSITDTQYF

d_call: -
j_call: TRBJ1-2
v_call: TRBV15
clone_size: few
cdr3_nt: TGTGCCACCAGCAGAGATAACTATGGCTACACCTTC
cdr3_aa: CATSRDNYGYTF

d_call: -
j_call: TRBJ1-6
v_call: TRBV28
clone_size: -
cdr3_nt: TGTGCCAGCAGAGTGGCCACTCAGGGGTATTCACCCCTCCACTTT
cdr3_aa: CASRVATQGYSPLHF

d_call: TRBD2
j_call: TRBJ2-7
v_call: TRBV7-9
clone_size: few
cdr3_nt: TGTGCCAGCAGCTCGGGACTAGCGGCTCCCTACGAGCAGTACTTC
cdr3_aa: CASSSGLAAPYEQYF

d_call: TRBD2
j_call: TRBJ2-4
v_call: TRBV6-1
clone_size: few
cdr3_nt: TGTGCCACTAGTGGCGGGGGGAGCAAAAACATTCAGTACTTC
cdr3_aa: CATSGGGSKNIQYF

d_call: -
j_call: TRBJ2-7
v_call: TRBV7-2
clone_size: many
cdr3_nt: TGTGCCAGCAGCTCGGGAACGGGATTCCTCGAGCAGTACTTC
cdr3_aa: CASSSGTGFLEQYF

d_call: -
j_call: TRBJ1-5
v_call: TRBV28
clone_size: -
cdr3_nt: TGTGCCAGCAGCGTCGCCGGACCGTATCAGCCCCAGCATTTT
cdr3_aa: CASSVAGPYQPQHF

d_call: TRBD2
j_call: TRBJ2-7
v_call: TRBV7-6
clone_size: -
cdr3_nt: TGTGCCAGCAGCTTAGAAGCGGGACCCTCCTACGAGCAGTACTTC
cdr3_aa: CASSLEAGPSYEQYF

d_call: -
j_call: TRBJ1-1
v_call: TRBV19
clone_size: few
cdr3_nt: TGTGCCAGTAGTATTGGGGGGGGCCTTACGGCGGGCACTGAAGCTTTCTTT
cdr3_aa: CASSIGGGLTAGTEAFF

d_call: -
j_call: TRBJ1-1
v_call: TRBV6-2/TRBV6-3
clone_size: -
cdr3_nt: TGTGCCAGCAGTCGGACCCTGGCAGCTGAAGCTTTCTTT
cdr3_aa: CASSRTLAAEAFF

d_call: TRBD2
j_call: TRBJ2-2
v_call: TRBV5-6
clone_size: -
cdr3_nt: TGTGCCAGCAGCCCTGGACTAGCGGGAGGATTCACCGGGGAGCTGTTTTTT
cdr3_aa: CASSPGLAGGFTGELFF

d_call: TRBD2
j_call: TRBJ2-1
v_call: TRBV27
clone_size: few
cdr3_nt: TGTGCCAGCAGTTTTACTAGCGGGAGGGGTAATGAGCAGTTCTTC
cdr3_aa: CASSFTSGRGNEQFF

d_call: -
j_call: TRBJ2-5
v_call: TRBV23-1
clone_size: -
cdr3_nt: TGCGCCAGCAGTCAATTAGAATCCCACGGGGAGACCCAGTACTTC
cdr3_aa: CASSQLESHGETQYF